Listed here are 29 T cell receptor beta chains from one sample, sequenced in a study of T cells in women clearing cervical HPV infection. The table came from immunoSEQ multiplex PCR; TCRdb's copy has only in-frame clones and leaves some out. The sample data list around 35,000 clones. The specimen sequenced was blood buffy coat. These receptors were taken from a woman aged 18 to 75 with a cervical HPV16 infection that either progressed to CIN3+ or cleared (not recorded which).

For this clone: From the germline J gene comes the end of the CDR3, since the read stops 3 residues before it. The chain recombines TRBV10-1 with TRBJ1-5; D is perhaps TRBD1 (5 bases). Trimming stripped 2 bases from V and 2 bases from J, with 13 bases between. The CDR3 loop spans 16 amino acids. From germline, CDR1 is WNHNN and CDR2 SYGVQD (reference sequence). The CDR3 DNA, read in part, is TGCGCCAGCAGTGAGACGGTACCCAGGGGCAATCAGCCC. This codes for CASSETVPRGNQP. The complete CDR3 sequence is CASSETVPRGNQPQHF.

In regard to this clone: The observed sequence ends 3 residues before the CDR3 terminus, with the missing tail filled in from the germline J gene. The V call is TRBV7-2, the J call TRBJ2-7, with 11 positions matching TRBD1. The CDR3 has 15 amino acids. The V gene end was trimmed by 1 base and the J gene end by 6 bases; junction bases not matched to a gene: 5. Germline values: CDR1 SGHTA, CDR2 FQGNSA. The CDR3 spells CASSLGGTGGLEQYF. CDR3 DNA, as far as it was read: TGTGCCAGCAGCTTAGGAGGGACAGGGGGTCTCGAG.

As concerns this clone: Read data end 3 residues before the CDR3 end; the end is taken from the germline J gene. This rearrangement joins TRBV5-1 to TRBJ2-1; TRBD2 aligns across 13 bases. The CDR3 extends over 17 amino acids. Germline V gene sequence: CDR1 SGHRS, CDR2 YFSETQ. V gave up 4 bases and J gave up 0 bases; unmatched junction bases: 4. The CDR3 sequence is CASSGGTSGASYNEQFF. The sequenced CDR3 bases are TGCGCCAGCAGCGGGGGGACTAGCGGGGCCTCCTACAATGAG.

As for this clone: The CDR3 end falls 3 residues outside the read, so it is completed with the germline J gene. This chain uses TRBV30 with TRBJ1-6; TRBD1 is a possible D gene (6 bases). There are 13 residues in the CDR3. Germline V gene sequence: CDR1 GTSNPN, CDR2 SVGIG (reference sequence). The covered CDR3 bases are TGTGCCTGGACAGTGCGGCCGGGGGGCCCC. This translates into CAWTVRPGGP. The whole CDR3 sequence is CAWTVRPGGPLHF.

As concerns this clone: The read terminates 3 residues ahead of where the CDR3 ends, so the germline J gene completes it. This chain joins TRBV29-1 and TRBJ2-5; D perhaps matches TRBD1 (6 bases). CDR3 length equals 14 residues. V gave up 4 bases and J gave up 2 bases, with 14 bases separating them. From germline, CDR1 is SQVTM and CDR2 ANQGSEA. CDR3 DNA (partial): TGCAGCGTTGTCCCAATGACAGGACAAGAGACC. Residues: CSVVPMTGQET. The CDR3 reads in full as CSVVPMTGQETQYF.

In the case of this clone: The CDR3 extends 3 residues past the end of the read, so its final part is completed from the germline J gene. This chain connects TRBV29-1 to TRBJ1-1, with 8 bases aligning to TRBD1. The CDR3 is 13 residues long. The V gene end was trimmed by 4 bases and the J gene end by 4 bases; junction bases not matched to a gene: 5. Germline V gene data show CDR1 as SQVTM and CDR2 as ANQGSEA. The CDR3 sequence is CSVVKQGGTEAFF. The sequenced CDR3 bases are TGCAGCGTTGTTAAACAGGGGGGCACTGAA.

A word on this clone: The CDR3 extends 3 residues past the end of the read, so its final part is completed from the germline J gene. The chain recombines TRBV30 with TRBJ1-2; D is unclear. In germline, CDR1 is GTSNPN, CDR2 SVGIG (reference sequence). Trimming removed 4 bases from V and 2 bases from J, with 11 bases in between. This CDR3 contains 13 residues. The CDR3 loop reads CAWTYSGNYGYTF. The CDR3 DNA, read in part, is TGTGCCTGGACTTACAGTGGGAACTATGGC.

CDR3 sequence: CASSITGTGHNQPQHF. Incomplete CDR3 DNA: TGTGCCAGTAGTATAACCGGGACAGGTCACAATCAGCCC. The chain combines TRBV19 with TRBJ1-5; 8 bases are shared with TRBD1. Read sequence stops 3 residues before the CDR3 end, and the germline J gene provides the missing end. V was pared by 2 bases and J by 3 bases, with 6 bases of the junction left unmatched. CDR3 length equals 16 residues. Germline CDR1 reads LNHDA; CDR2 reads SQIVND (reference sequence).

The sequenced part of the CDR3 DNA is TGTGCCAGCGGCGGGCAAGGAGAGACC. Its protein product is CASGGQGET. The entire CDR3 reads CASGGQGETQYF. This chain links TRBV7-2 with TRBJ2-5, with D possibly matching TRBD2 (5 bases). The CDR3 end is not reached by the read, which stops 3 residues before it; the germline J gene fills it in. The CDR3 has 12 amino acids. Germline V gene data show CDR1 as SGHTA and CDR2 as FQGNSA. Trimming left V 8 bases short and J 4 bases short, with 11 bases between.

A note on this clone: The CDR3 goes on 3 residues after the read ends, and that part is filled in from the germline J gene. The chain recombines TRBV6-1 with TRBJ2-2; D may be TRBD1 (6 bases). Germline values: CDR1 MNHNS, CDR2 SASEGT. This CDR3 has 16 amino acids. The V and J ends lost 2 bases and 4 bases respectively, with 14 bases between them. This CDR3 reads CASSELGARVTGELFF. The CDR3 DNA, read in part, is TGTGCCAGCAGTGAATTGGGGGCGCGGGTCACCGGGGAG.

As concerns this clone: The read terminates 3 residues before the CDR3 end, so the remaining end is supplied by the germline J gene. This chain connects TRBV7-9 to TRBJ1-3; D gene unclear. The germline V gene encodes CDR1 SEHNR and CDR2 FQNEAQ (reference sequence). The CDR3 length is 14 residues. V was trimmed by 2 bases and J by 6 bases, leaving 11 bases between them. The sequenced part of the CDR3 DNA is TGTGCCAGCAGCTTACTGGCCCTGGCAAACACC. Protein sequence: CASSLLALANT. The CDR3, in full, reads CASSLLALANTIYF.

A word on this clone: Read data end 3 residues before the CDR3 end; the end is taken from the germline J gene. The chain links TRBV7-2 to TRBJ2-7, with D uncertain. V lost 3 bases and J 1 base, leaving 7 bases between the germline ends. The germline gives CDR1 SGHTA, CDR2 FQGNSA. The length of the CDR3 is 13 residues. The CDR3 loop reads CASSLGWSYEQYF. The part of the CDR3 DNA that was read is TGTGCCAGCAGCTTGGGCTGGTCCTACGAG.

With regard to this clone: The read falls 3 residues short of the CDR3 end, and the missing part is taken from the germline J gene. The genes are TRBV19 and TRBJ1-5; weak D call: TRBD1 (6 bases). CDR1 and CDR2 from the germline V gene are LNHDA and SQIVND (reference sequence). The V end was cut by 5 bases, the J end by 6 bases, with 8 bases between. CDR3 length: 12 amino acids. The CDR3 region is CASSLQGQPQHF. CDR3 bases read: TGTGCCAGTAGTCTACAGGGTCAGCCC.

Of note for this clone: Sequencing ends 3 residues short of the CDR3 end; the germline J gene provides the rest. This same CDR3 is encoded by further DNA sequences in the sample. The V and J genes are TRBV5-1 and TRBJ1-3; 7 positions agree with TRBD1. Germline trimming cut 4 bases from V and 4 bases from J; bases unmatched to any gene: 17. Germline V gene lookup returns CDR1 SGHRS and CDR2 YFSETQ. The CDR3 is made up of 18 amino acids. CDR3: CASSHSGGRQFVGNTIYF. CDR3 bases read: TGCGCCAGCAGCCACTCAGGGGGAAGGCAGTTTGTGGGAAACACC.

For this clone: The CDR3 end lies 3 residues beyond the end of the read and is filled in from the germline J gene. The rearrangement uses TRBV23-1 and TRBJ2-4; D is undetermined. TRBV23-1 counts as an open reading frame of uncertain function. This CDR3 is 14 amino acids long. Trimming took 6 bases from V and 2 from J, leaving 11 bases between them. Partial CDR3 DNA: TGCGCCAGCAGACACTACCGGACCAAAAACATT. This translates into CASRHYRTKNI. The CDR3, in full, reads CASRHYRTKNIQYF.

Turning to this clone: The CDR3 is cut off 3 residues early in the read; its end comes from the germline J gene. The chain combines TRBV20-1 with TRBJ2-1; 10 nucleotides align to TRBD2. The V and J ends lost 6 bases and 7 bases, in that order; junction bases with no gene match: 12. CDR1 DFQATT and CDR2 SNEGSKA come from the germline V gene (reference sequence). This CDR3 is 15 amino acids long. The CDR3 protein is CSAPLAGGFWNEQFF. The CDR3 DNA, read in part, is TGCAGTGCACCGTTAGCGGGGGGTTTCTGGAATGAG.

Points on this clone: The read stops 3 residues short of the end of the CDR3; the missing end is completed from the germline J gene. The chain couples TRBV6-2 or TRBV6-3 to TRBJ1-6; D is perhaps TRBD1 (5 bases). Germline values: CDR1 MNHEY, CDR2 SVGEGT. V was trimmed by 0 bases and J by 7 bases, leaving 10 bases between them. This CDR3 is 15 amino acids long. The covered CDR3 bases are TGTGCCAGCAGTTACTCGACCAGGGCAAATTCACCC. Translating it yields CASSYSTRANSP. The complete CDR3 reads CASSYSTRANSPLHF.

For this clone: The observed sequence ends 3 residues before the CDR3 terminus, with the missing tail filled in from the germline J gene. V and J are TRBV7-3 and TRBJ2-7; TRBD2 matches at 9 bases. The germline CDR1 and CDR2 sequences are SGHTA and FQGTGA. The CDR3 has 15 residues. The V gene end was trimmed by 5 bases and the J gene end by 3 bases; junction bases not matched to a gene: 8. The covered CDR3 bases are TGTGCCAGCAGCCCGTTAGCGGGAGCCATCTACGAG. This codes for CASSPLAGAIYE. The CDR3 as a whole reads CASSPLAGAIYEQYF.

With regard to this clone: The CDR3 end falls 3 residues outside the read, so it is completed with the germline J gene. This rearrangement joins TRBV30 to TRBJ2-3, with 7 bases matching TRBD1. Germline CDR1 and CDR2: GTSNPN and SVGIG (reference sequence). This CDR3 spans 14 amino acids. CDR3 sequence reads: CAWSVGQANQPQYF. CDR3 DNA (partial): TGTGCCTGGAGTGTCGGACAGGCCAATCAGCCG.

Concerning this clone: The read is 3 residues too short to cover the CDR3 end, so that end is filled in from the germline J gene. V is TRBV10-1 and J is TRBJ2-7; 9 bases are shared with TRBD2. The trim removed 6 bases at V and 6 bases at J, leaving 6 bases unmatched. Per the germline V gene, CDR1 is WNHNN and CDR2 is SYGVQD (reference sequence). The CDR3 sequence is 13 residues long. CDR3: CASSTGLAGEQYF. The part of the CDR3 DNA that was read is TGCGCCAGCAGCACGGGACTAGCTGGCGAG.

Partial CDR3 DNA: TGTGCCAGCAGCTTACGGGTGGCCTATGAG. The encoded protein is CASSLRVAYE. The complete CDR3 protein is CASSLRVAYEQFF. The chain links TRBV7-9 to TRBJ2-1; no clear D gene. The read ends 3 residues early relative to the CDR3; the germline J gene fills the gap. The CDR3 runs to 13 residues. The germline V gene encodes CDR1 SEHNR and CDR2 FQNEAQ (reference sequence). The V and J ends lost 2 bases and 8 bases respectively, with 10 bases between them.

In the case of this clone: The sequence runs out 3 residues before the end of the CDR3; the remainder is reconstructed from the germline J gene. The chain is built from TRBV5-1 and TRBJ2-3; tentative D call: TRBD1 (5 bases). The CDR3 spans 14 residues. V was cut by 5 bases and J by 1 base, with 11 bases left in between. Germline V CDR1 and CDR2: SGHRS, YFSETQ. Incomplete CDR3 DNA: TGCGCCAGCAGTCATTCACAGGGCACAGATACG. Encoded protein: CASSHSQGTDT. The full CDR3 protein reads CASSHSQGTDTQYF.

CDR3 DNA, as far as it was read: TGTGCCAGCAGTTTGGACAGGCGA. This gives the protein CASSLDRR. The CDR3 reads in full as CASSLDRRAFF. The V and J genes are TRBV7-9 and TRBJ1-1, with 7 nucleotides matching TRBD1. Read coverage stops 3 residues before the CDR3 terminus; the germline J gene supplies the remainder. Germline CDR1 is SEHNR and CDR2 is FQNEAQ (reference sequence). The CDR3 has 11 amino acids.

Concerning this clone itself: The read terminates 3 residues before the CDR3 end, so the remaining end is supplied by the germline J gene. J is TRBJ2-2 and V is TRBV5-1; 11 positions agree with TRBD1. Germline V CDR1 and CDR2: SGHRS, YFSETQ. The junction had 9 bases not matched to a gene; V was cut back by 4 bases and J by 4 bases. The CDR3 is made up of 17 amino acids. Partial CDR3 DNA: TGCGCCAGCAGCCAGGGACAGGGGGGGCCTCTCACCGGGGAG. It is translated as CASSQGQGGPLTGE. The CDR3 reads in full as CASSQGQGGPLTGELFF.

Concerning this clone itself: The read ends 3 residues before the CDR3 terminus; that terminus is restored from the germline J gene. The J gene is TRBJ1-1, the V gene TRBV20-1; a weak D match, TRBD1 (5 bases). V gave up 6 bases and J gave up 6 bases, with 17 bases separating them. Per the germline V gene, CDR1 is DFQATT and CDR2 is SNEGSKA (reference sequence). There are 13 residues in the CDR3. Here the CDR3 reads CSAAQNRWSEAFF. Incomplete CDR3 DNA: TGCAGTGCCGCCCAGAACAGGTGGTCTGAA.

Note on this clone: The read falls 3 residues short of the CDR3 end, and the missing part is taken from the germline J gene. The chain uses TRBV19 and TRBJ2-1; the D call may be TRBD1 or TRBD2 (5 bases each). V lost 9 bases and J 5 bases, leaving 20 bases between the germline ends. Germline V gene lookup returns CDR1 LNHDA and CDR2 SQIVND (reference sequence). The length of the CDR3 is 15 residues. This CDR3 is CASTRQGERHNEQFF. The sequenced CDR3 bases are TGTGCCAGCACTCGGCAGGGAGAGAGGCACAATGAG.

To note about this clone: The read ends 3 residues before the CDR3 terminus; that terminus is restored from the germline J gene. The chain combines TRBV19 with TRBJ2-5, with D hard to call. V was trimmed by 7 bases and J by 5 bases, leaving 14 bases between them. CDR1 LNHDA and CDR2 SQIVND come from the germline V gene (reference sequence). The CDR3 is 13 residues long. Incomplete CDR3 DNA: TGTGCCAGTATCGGTTGGCCAGCGGAGACC. Amino acid sequence: CASIGWPAET. The entire CDR3 protein is CASIGWPAETQYF.

A remark on this clone: The CDR3 end lies 3 residues beyond the end of the read and is filled in from the germline J gene. The chain is built from TRBV20-1 and TRBJ2-7, with a weak D call TRBD1 (5 bases). This CDR3 is built from 11 residues. Trimming left V 6 bases short and J 3 bases short, with 9 bases between. Germline values: CDR1 DFQATT, CDR2 SNEGSKA (reference sequence). The part of the CDR3 DNA that was read is TGCAGTGCAAGGACACTCTACGAG. This sequence encodes CSARTLYE. In full, the CDR3 is CSARTLYEQYF.

As concerns this clone: The read gets to within 3 residues of the CDR3 end, and the germline J gene fills in the rest. V usage is TRBV2 and J usage is TRBJ2-2, with unresolved D. With 7 bases removed from V and 1 base from J, the gap between germline ends came to 7 bases. CDR1 SNHLY and CDR2 FYNNEI come from the germline V gene. The length of the CDR3 is 13 residues. The chain's CDR3 is CASKVENTGELFF. CDR3 DNA (partial): TGTGCCAGCAAGGTTGAGAACACCGGGGAG.